This T cell receptor beta chain was identified in a study of cytomegalovirus exposure and HLA in healthy donors. Findings of the study overall: Reports indicate that TCR beta sequences accurately predicted the HLA-A and HLA-B alleles of most subjects. Reportedly, fewer N-insertions than the roughly 700-donor mean appeared in an Asian-associated ancestry cluster in a later analysis.

Turning to this clone: What it binds is not known.

With V trimmed by 3 bases and J by 4 bases, 7 bases remained unmatched. CDR1 is WNHNN and CDR2 is SYGVQD in the germline V gene (reference sequence). This CDR3 has 15 residues. The donors were healthy bone marrow donors. The PCR made use of 60 Vbeta and 13 Jbeta primers. The protocol was immunoSEQ multiplex PCR, while the TCRdb copy is restricted to in-frame clones and leaves out a portion. This sample has 150,000 to 200,000 clones; about three quarters occur once, and the top ten carry over 12%. The source of this sequence is a man aged 50 or older in good health and CMV-seropositive. Material for sequencing was PBMCs. This rearrangement joins TRBV10-1 to TRBJ2-5; 8 bases align to TRBD1. CDR3 DNA sequence: TGCGCCAGCAGTGAATCGAGCAGGGGGCGAGAGACCCAGTACTTC. Amino acids: CASSESSRGRETQYF.